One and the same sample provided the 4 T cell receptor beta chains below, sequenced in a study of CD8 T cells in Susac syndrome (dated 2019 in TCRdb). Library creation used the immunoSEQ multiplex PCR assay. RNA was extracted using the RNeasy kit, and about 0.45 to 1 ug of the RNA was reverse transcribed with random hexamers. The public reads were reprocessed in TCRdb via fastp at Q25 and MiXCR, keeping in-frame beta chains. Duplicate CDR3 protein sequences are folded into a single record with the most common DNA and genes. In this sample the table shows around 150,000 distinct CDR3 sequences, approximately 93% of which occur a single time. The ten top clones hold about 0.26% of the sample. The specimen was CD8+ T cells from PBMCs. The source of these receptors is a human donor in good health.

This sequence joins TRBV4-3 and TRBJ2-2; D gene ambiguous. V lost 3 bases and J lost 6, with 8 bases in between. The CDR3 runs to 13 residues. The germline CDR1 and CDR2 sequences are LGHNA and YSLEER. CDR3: CASSHRAPGELFF. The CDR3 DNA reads TGCGCCAGCAGCCATAGAGCGCCCGGGGAGCTGTTTTTT.

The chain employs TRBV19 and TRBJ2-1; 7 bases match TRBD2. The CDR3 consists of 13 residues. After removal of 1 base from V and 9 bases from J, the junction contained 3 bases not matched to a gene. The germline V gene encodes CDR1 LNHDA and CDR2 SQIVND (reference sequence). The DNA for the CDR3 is TGTGCCAGTAGTATAGCGGGGGGTTCTGAGCAGTTCTTC. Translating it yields CASSIAGGSEQFF. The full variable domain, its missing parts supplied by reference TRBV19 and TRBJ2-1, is DGGITQSPKYLFRKEGQNVTLSCEQNLNHDAMYWYRQDPGQGLRLIYYSQIVNDFQKGDIAEGYSVSREKKESFPLTVTSAQKNPTAFYLCASSIAGGSEQFFGPGTRLTVL.

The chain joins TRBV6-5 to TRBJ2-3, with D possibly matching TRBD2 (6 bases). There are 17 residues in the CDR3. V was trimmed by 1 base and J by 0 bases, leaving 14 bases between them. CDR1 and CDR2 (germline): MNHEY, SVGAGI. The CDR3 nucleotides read TGTGCCAGCAGTTACTTTTCCAGCGGGCTTAGCACAGATACGCAGTATTTT. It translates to CASSYFSSGLSTDTQYF.

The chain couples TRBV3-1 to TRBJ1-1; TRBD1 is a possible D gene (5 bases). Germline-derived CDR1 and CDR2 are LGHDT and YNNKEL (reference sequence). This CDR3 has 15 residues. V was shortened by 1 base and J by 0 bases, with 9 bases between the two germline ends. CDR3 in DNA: TGTGCCAGCAGCCAAGCGGGACCCATGAACACTGAAGCTTTCTTT. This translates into CASSQAGPMNTEAFF.